This T cell receptor beta chain was sequenced in a study of spatial heterogeneity in lung cancer (dated by TCRdb to about 2019). Background for the entire study: More beta-chain than alpha-chain transcripts were consistently detected, likely reflecting higher beta-chain transcript abundance. In tumor regions, TCR transcript counts showed a strong correlation with a T cell transcriptional module score derived from matched bulk RNA-seq. In the raw uncorrected reads, each unique combination of TCR and UMI appeared more than ten times on average. In non-small cell lung cancer, the study made a quantitative comparison of TCR alpha and beta repertoires among multiple tumor regions, matched nontumor lung and blood. The study linked features of the TCR repertoire to counts of nonsynonymous mutations, which were determined by whole-exome sequencing of tumor tissue. At surgery, both alpha and beta chains were TCR-sequenced in roughly 230 tumor regions, approximately 64 matched nontumor lung samples and a few dozen PBMC samples.

The library was built by means of 5' RACE. The data were produced on a NextSeq 500. To allow correction of PCR and sequencing errors, the TCR library protocol tagged every TCR cDNA molecule with a unique molecular identifier. In the authors' own workflow: TCR identification, UMI-based error correction and CDR3 extraction were all carried out with Decombinator tools. TCRs above a frequency of 2 per 1,000, corresponding to the top 1% of the tumor frequency distribution, were defined as expanded. Expanded tumor TCRs were classed as regional if statistically deemed absent (corrected P<0.05) from at least one tumor region, otherwise ubiquitous. Rényi diversity was computed with the R vegan package after subsampling each repertoire 100 times to 5,000 TCRs. CDR3 similarity networks were constructed using string-kernel similarity of amino acid triplets, with links drawn between CDR3s whose pairwise similarity was above 0.82. TCRdb reworked the public reads: Q25 trimming with fastp, MiXCR clone assembly, productive beta chains retained. Rows with a matching CDR3 protein are joined into one entry that keeps the most common DNA and genes. Here the V and J calls rest on TCRdb's processing, not on the authors' analysis. The sample has about 2,100 distinct CDR3 sequences on record, roughly 8.9% of them singletons. The ten largest clones take up 10% to 15% of the sample.

Paper-wide results and their limitations: Confirming at a functional level the hypothesis that regional TCRs recognize regional mutations was considered to require additional single-cell paired TCR alpha and beta sequencing. The tumor nonsynonymous mutation count correlated with the number of expanded alpha and beta TCRs within the tumor. TCR-seq coverage of tumor T cells was estimated at only approximately 7% for alpha chains and roughly 13% for beta chains. Counts of ubiquitous and regional expanded TCRs correlated with counts of ubiquitous and regional nonsynonymous mutations, respectively.

To note about this clonotype: Its target antigen remains unknown. No qualities accompany the bases; no much larger clone lies one base away.

What the time point label conveys for this sample: sample taken at primary tumor resection. Samples were obtained from around 72 patients with early-stage, untreated non-small cell lung cancer from the lung TRACERx cohort. For TCR sequencing, whole RNA was extracted from tumor and nontumor lung tissue, or from cryopreserved PBMC samples, and no cell sorting was done. A patient was chosen for TCR sequencing only when enough RNA was available from at least two tumor regions. Before selection, tumor and adjacent nontumor lung specimens were reviewed by a lung pathologist. Per the germline V gene (reference sequence), MNHEY is the CDR1 and SMNVEV is the CDR2. The trim is 8 bases for V and 3 bases for J, with a gap of 16 bases between the germline ends. Its CDR3 holds 15 amino acids, cysteine through phenylalanine. Just the 45-base CDR3 DNA is kept, in frame starting at base 1.

The sequence was collected from a male donor with early-stage non-small cell lung cancer. This chain joins TRBV27 to TRBJ1-4; the D gene is perhaps TRBD1, on 5 matching bases. Here the sequenced sample was lung tumor tissue, taken at surgery. The CDR3 corresponds to CASAWGGSPNEKLFF. The DNA sequence is given as TGTGCCAGCGCATGGGGGGGGAGCCCTAATGAAAAACTGTTTTTT.